The present TCR beta chain was sequenced within a study of blood T cell repertoires in COVID-19. This study enrolled people aged about 18 to 100 from about 24 US geographic areas. Clones were sequenced by immunoSEQ multiplex PCR, and TCRdb holds only the in-frame ones, with some missing. The data contain some 250,000 clones, around 88% of them seen just once; the ten biggest clones take up 2.5% to 3.5%. This clone was found a few times. The V gene lost 5 bases and the J gene lost 4 bases, with 15 bases spanning the gap. The CDR3 is 14 residues long. Per germline, CDR1 SEHNR and CDR2 FQNEAQ (reference sequence).

The rearrangement links TRBV7-9 to TRBJ2-7; a possible D gene is TRBD1 (6 bases). The sequence came from a woman aged 40 to 50 with acute COVID-19. Sequenced sample: PBMCs or T cells enriched from blood (not recorded which). Written as DNA, the CDR3 is TGTGCCAGCAGCCCCGAAACAGGGTGGTACGAGCAGTACTTC. This translates into CASSPETGWYEQYF.